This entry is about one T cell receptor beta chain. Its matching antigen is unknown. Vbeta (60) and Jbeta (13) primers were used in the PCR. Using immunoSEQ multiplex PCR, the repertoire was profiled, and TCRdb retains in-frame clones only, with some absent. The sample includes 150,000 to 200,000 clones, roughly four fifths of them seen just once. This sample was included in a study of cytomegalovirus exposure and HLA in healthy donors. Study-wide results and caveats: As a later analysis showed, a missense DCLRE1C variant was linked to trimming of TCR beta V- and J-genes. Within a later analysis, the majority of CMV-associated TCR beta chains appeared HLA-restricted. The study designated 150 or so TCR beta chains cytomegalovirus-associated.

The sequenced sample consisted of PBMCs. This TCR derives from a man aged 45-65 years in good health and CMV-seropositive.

CDR3 DNA: TGTGCCAGCAGCTTAATCAGGGATAATTCACCCCTCCACTTT. Protein sequence: CASSLIRDNSPLHF. The rearrangement uses TRBV7-8 and TRBJ1-6; perhaps TRBD1 as D (5 bases). This CDR3 has 14 residues. V was shortened by 2 bases and J by 5 bases, with 7 bases between the two germline ends. The germline gives CDR1 SGHVS, CDR2 FQNEAQ.